The clone carrying this T cell receptor beta chain was seen many times. The antigen is not known. This sample stems from a study of blood T cells in healthy people across ages. Findings of the study overall: Compared with aged donors, long-lived donors showed fewer expanded clones, suggesting selection.

A second about 7 to 12 cycle PCR used barcoded and J-beta primers. The study obtained at least 2.5 million CDR3-containing paired-end reads from every sample. Using its own MiXCR run on the 5' RACE reads, TCRdb lists one record per CDR3 protein. The data show hundreds of thousands of distinct CDR3 sequences, roughly 32% seen once. This TCR derives from an elderly woman in good health. Sequences were obtained from blood.

The CDR3 coding sequence is TGTGCCAGCAGCTTAGCGACAATAAGTCCCCAGTACTTC. The encoded protein is CASSLATISPQYF. The V gene is TRBV7-6, the J gene TRBJ2-5; D uncertain. The V and J ends lost 0 bases and 9 bases respectively, with 11 bases between them. CDR1 and CDR2 from the germline V gene are SGHVS and FNYEAQ. CDR3 size: 13 residues.